The source of this T cell receptor beta chain is a study of cytomegalovirus exposure and HLA in healthy donors. Looked up from germline, CDR1 is GTSNPN and CDR2 is SVGIG (reference sequence). V was shortened by 4 bases and J by 3 bases, with 10 bases between the two germline ends. The CDR3 loop spans 12 amino acids. General study points: Overall, under 200 TCR beta chains were annotated as cytomegalovirus-associated. In a later analysis, a genetic analysis reported fewer productive-TCR N-insertions in an Asian-associated ancestry cluster than the cohort average. The presence/absence work took it that sequencing depth was about the same across donors.

The PCR made use of 60 Vbeta and 13 Jbeta primers. Repertoires were generated with immunoSEQ multiplex PCR, while TCRdb's copy carries only in-frame clones and drops some. The sample includes fewer than 200,000 clones, 78% of them seen just once. To note about this clone: Antigen: not known.

Sequences were obtained from PBMCs. This sequence originates from a woman in her twenties or thirties in good health and CMV-seropositive. The chain recombines TRBV30 with TRBJ2-7; TRBD1 might be the D (6 bases). This chain's CDR3 is CAWTGEGYEQYF. For the CDR3, the DNA is TGTGCCTGGACAGGGGAAGGCTACGAGCAGTACTTC.